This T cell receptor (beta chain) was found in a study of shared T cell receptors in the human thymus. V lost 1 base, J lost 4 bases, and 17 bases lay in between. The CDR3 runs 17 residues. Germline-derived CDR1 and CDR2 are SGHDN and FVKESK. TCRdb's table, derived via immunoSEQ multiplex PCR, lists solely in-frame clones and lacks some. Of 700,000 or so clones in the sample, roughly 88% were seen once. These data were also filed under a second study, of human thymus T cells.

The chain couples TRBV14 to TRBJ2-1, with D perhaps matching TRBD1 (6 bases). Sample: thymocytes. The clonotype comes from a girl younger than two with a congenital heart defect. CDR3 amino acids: CASSQGGPTDKYNEQFF. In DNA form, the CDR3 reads TGTGCCAGCAGCCAAGGGGGGCCCACGGACAAGTACAATGAGCAGTTCTTC.